The clone carrying this T cell receptor (beta chain) has a count of ten or more. The CDR3 length is 15 residues. Germline V gene lookup returns CDR1 MNHEY and CDR2 SMNVEV (reference sequence). V lost 2 bases to trimming and J lost 3 bases; unmatched junction nucleotides: 4. The sample comes from a study of neurological immune-mediated disorders. The time point is: technical triplicate 1. A single record per CDR3 protein comes from TCRdb applying MiXCR to the 5' RACE reads. The data contain fewer than 45,000 distinct CDR3 sequences, 11% of them singletons. This receptor was identified in a man between 60 and 75 years old with HTLV-1-associated myelopathy (HAM/TSP). The chain has TRBV27 and TRBJ1-1; 9 positions match TRBD1. Sequencing input: PBMCs. CDR3 sequence (DNA): TGTGCCAGCAGTTTACAAGGACAGGGGTACACTGAAGCTTTCTTT. This codes for CASSLQGQGYTEAFF.